This T cell receptor (beta chain) was observed in a study of neurological immune-mediated disorders. Broader study findings: The study found no CDR3 amino acid sequences shared by expanded clones across subjects, suggesting private repertoires in all groups.

TCRdb reprocessed the 5' RACE reads via MiXCR and lists one record per CDR3 protein. The profile shows some 37,000 distinct CDR3 sequences, 3% to 3.5% of them singletons. V lost 3 bases to trimming and J lost 4 bases, with 9 bases between them. The CDR3 contains 13 residues. Germline values: CDR1 DFQATT, CDR2 SNEGSKA (reference sequence). This clonotype has ten or more counts. Its antigen is as yet unknown. Time point of the sample: longitudinal time-point 1 (baseline). Sample: PBMCs. The chain recombines TRBV20-1 with TRBJ2-2; no reliable D call. This receptor was identified in a woman aged 60-75 years with multiple sclerosis. This CDR3 reads CSASDWGTGELFF. In DNA, the CDR3 is TGCAGTGCTAGTGATTGGGGCACCGGGGAGCTGTTTTTT.